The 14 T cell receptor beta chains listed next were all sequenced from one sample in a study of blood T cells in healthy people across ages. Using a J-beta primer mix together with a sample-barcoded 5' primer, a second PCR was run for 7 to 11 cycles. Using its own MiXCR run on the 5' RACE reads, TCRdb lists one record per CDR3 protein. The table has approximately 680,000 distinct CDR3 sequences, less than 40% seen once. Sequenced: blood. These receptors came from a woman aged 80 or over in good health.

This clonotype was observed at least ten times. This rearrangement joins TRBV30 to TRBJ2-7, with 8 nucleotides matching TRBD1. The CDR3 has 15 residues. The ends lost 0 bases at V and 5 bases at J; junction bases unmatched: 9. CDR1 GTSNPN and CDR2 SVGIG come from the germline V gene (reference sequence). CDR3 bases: TGTGCCTGGAGTGTACTGTGGGACAGGAGGGACGAGCAGTACTTC. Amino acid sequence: CAWSVLWDRRDEQYF.

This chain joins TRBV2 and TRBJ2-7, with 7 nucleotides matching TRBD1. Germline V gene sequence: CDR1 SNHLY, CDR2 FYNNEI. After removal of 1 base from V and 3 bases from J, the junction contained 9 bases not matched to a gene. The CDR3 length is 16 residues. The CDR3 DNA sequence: TGTGCCAGCAGTGAAGAAGTTATGACAGGGATCTACGAGCAGTACTTC. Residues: CASSEEVMTGIYEQYF.

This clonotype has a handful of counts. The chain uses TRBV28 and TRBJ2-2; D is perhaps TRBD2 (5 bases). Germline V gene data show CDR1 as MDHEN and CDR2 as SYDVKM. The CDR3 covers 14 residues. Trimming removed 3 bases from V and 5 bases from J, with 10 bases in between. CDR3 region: CASSFGSGTGELFF. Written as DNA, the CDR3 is TGTGCCAGCAGTTTCGGGTCGGGAACCGGGGAGCTGTTTTTT.

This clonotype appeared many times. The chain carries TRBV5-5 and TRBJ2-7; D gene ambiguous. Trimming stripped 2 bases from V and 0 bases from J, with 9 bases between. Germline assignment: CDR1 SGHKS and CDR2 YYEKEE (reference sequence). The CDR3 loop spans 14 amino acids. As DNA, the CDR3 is TGTGCCAGCAGCTTCGGACCCAACTCCTACGAGCAGTACTTC. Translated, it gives CASSFGPNSYEQYF.

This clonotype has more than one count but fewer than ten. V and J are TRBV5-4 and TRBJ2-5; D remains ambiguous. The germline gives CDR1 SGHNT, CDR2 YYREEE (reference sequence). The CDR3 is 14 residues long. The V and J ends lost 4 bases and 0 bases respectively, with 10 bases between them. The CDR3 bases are TGTGCCAGCAGCCCGTATAACAACCAAGAGACCCAGTACTTC. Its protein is CASSPYNNQETQYF.

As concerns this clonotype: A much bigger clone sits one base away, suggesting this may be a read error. CDR3 amino acids: CVSSLGPGGNQPQHF. CDR3 nucleotide sequence: TGTGTCAGCAGCCTCGGACCCGGCGGCAATCAGCCCCAGCATTTT. The V and J genes are TRBV11-1 and TRBJ1-5; the D is unclear. CDR1 is SGHAT, CDR2 FQDESV, per germline (reference sequence). This CDR3 is 15 amino acids long.

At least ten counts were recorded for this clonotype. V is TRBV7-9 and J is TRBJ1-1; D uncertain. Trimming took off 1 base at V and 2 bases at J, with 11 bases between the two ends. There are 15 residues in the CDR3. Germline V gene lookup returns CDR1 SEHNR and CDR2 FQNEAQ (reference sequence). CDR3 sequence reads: CASSLGGRSNTEAFF. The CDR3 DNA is TGTGCCAGCAGCTTAGGCGGGCGATCTAACACTGAAGCTTTCTTT.

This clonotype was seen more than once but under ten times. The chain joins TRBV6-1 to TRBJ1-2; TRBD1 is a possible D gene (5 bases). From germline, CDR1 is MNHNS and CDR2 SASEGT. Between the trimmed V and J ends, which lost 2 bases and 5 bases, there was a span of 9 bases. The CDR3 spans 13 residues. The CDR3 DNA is TGTGCCAGCAGTGAATTAGGGGTTTATGGCTACACCTTC. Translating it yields CASSELGVYGYTF.

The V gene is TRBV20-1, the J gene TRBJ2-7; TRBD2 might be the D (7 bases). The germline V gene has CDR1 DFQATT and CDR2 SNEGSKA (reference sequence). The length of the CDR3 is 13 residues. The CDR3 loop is CSTRPGGPLKQYF. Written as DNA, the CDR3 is TGCAGCACGCGGCCGGGGGGCCCGTTAAAGCAGTACTTC.

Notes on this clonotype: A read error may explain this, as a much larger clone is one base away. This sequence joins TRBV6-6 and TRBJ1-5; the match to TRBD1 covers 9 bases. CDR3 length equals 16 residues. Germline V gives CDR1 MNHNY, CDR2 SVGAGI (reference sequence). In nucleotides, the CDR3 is TGTGCCAGCAGTATTACAGGGGGCAATAGCAATCAGCTCCAGCATTTT. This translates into CASSITGGNSNQLQHF.

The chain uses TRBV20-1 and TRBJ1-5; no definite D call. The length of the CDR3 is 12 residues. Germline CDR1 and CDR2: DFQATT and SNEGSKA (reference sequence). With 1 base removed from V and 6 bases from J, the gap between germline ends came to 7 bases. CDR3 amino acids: CSARVGSQPQHF. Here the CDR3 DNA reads TGCAGTGCTAGAGTTGGGAGTCAGCCCCAGCATTTT.

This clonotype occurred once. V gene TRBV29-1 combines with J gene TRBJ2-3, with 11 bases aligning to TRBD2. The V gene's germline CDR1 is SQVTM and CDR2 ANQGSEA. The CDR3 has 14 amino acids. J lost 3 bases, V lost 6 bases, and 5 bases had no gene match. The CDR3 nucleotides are TGCAGCGTCGAAACTAGCGGGAGAACAGATACGCAGTATTTT. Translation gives CSVETSGRTDTQYF.

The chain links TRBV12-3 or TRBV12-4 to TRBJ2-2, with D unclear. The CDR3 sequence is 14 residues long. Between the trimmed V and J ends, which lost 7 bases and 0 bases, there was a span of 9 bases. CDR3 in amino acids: CASTTVANTGELFF. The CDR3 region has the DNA TGTGCCAGCACGACTGTTGCGAACACCGGGGAGCTGTTTTTT.

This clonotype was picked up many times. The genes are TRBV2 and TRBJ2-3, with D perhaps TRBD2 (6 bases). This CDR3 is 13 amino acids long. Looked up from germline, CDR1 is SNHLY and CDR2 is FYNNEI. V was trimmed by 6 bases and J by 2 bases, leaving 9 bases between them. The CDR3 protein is CASSGGYTDTQYF. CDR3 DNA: TGTGCCAGCAGCGGGGGTTACACAGATACGCAGTATTTT.